This T cell receptor (beta chain) was retrieved from a study of OX40 agonist ivuxolimab in advanced cancers. Broader study findings: The antigens recognized by the expanded peripheral T cells, that is their antigen specificity, were not determined.

Method: immunoSEQ multiplex PCR; TCRdb's copy keeps in-frame clones and lacks some. The sample consists of 80,000 to 95,000 clones, roughly nine tenths of them appearing once. Turning to this clone: Its antigen remains unidentified.

The germline V gene has CDR1 MGHRA and CDR2 YSYEKL. The germline V and J ends were trimmed by 0 bases and 3 bases, with 12 bases remaining between them. The CDR3 runs 15 residues. Sequenced here: CD4+ or CD8+ T cells sorted from blood, sampled in a trial of the OX40 agonist ivuxolimab. This sequence joins TRBV4-1 and TRBJ2-7, with D perhaps matching TRBD1 or TRBD2 (5 bases each). The sequence was collected from an adult with an advanced solid tumor such as melanoma, head and neck, liver or kidney cancer. The CDR3 here is CASSQEYGTNYEQYF. In nucleotides, the CDR3 is TGCGCCAGCAGCCAAGAGTACGGGACCAACTACGAGCAGTACTTC.